This T cell receptor beta chain was captured in a study of molecular identifiers for immune sequencing clone quantification. Remarks on this clonotype: Its antigen is still unknown.

Methods described previously, with TCR primers listed, were used for bulk TCR libraries. Each CDR3 protein is one row after TCRdb ran MiXCR on the PCR reads. The sample yields about half a million distinct CDR3 sequences, 20% to 25% seen once. The V gene's germline CDR1 is SGHDT and CDR2 YYEEEE. V shed 0 bases and J shed 10 bases, with 17 bases lying between them. This CDR3 is 15 amino acids long. Input for naive CD8 libraries was roughly 20,000 to 1,000,000 sorted cells; the RNA fraction used was 10%, 30% or 50%. Study-wide points: Shared barcodes on identical TCR molecules could underestimate the sizes of highly expanded clones. Jurkat TCR RNA from one cell was spiked into approximately 1 million naive cells, and it was reportedly detectable there.

The sequenced material came from naive CD8+ T cells from blood, with Jurkat cell RNA spiked in. Subset here: FACS-sorted CD8+CD4-CCR7+CD45RA+ naive T cells. The chain recombines TRBV5-6 with TRBJ2-1; D might be TRBD2 (5 bases). This clonotype was obtained from a human donor in good health. Some libraries in this study had Jurkat cell RNA spiked in. In DNA, the CDR3 is TGTGCCAGCAGCTTGGTCCGCGCTAGCCTTAAGGAGCAGTTCTTC. It specifies CASSLVRASLKEQFF.